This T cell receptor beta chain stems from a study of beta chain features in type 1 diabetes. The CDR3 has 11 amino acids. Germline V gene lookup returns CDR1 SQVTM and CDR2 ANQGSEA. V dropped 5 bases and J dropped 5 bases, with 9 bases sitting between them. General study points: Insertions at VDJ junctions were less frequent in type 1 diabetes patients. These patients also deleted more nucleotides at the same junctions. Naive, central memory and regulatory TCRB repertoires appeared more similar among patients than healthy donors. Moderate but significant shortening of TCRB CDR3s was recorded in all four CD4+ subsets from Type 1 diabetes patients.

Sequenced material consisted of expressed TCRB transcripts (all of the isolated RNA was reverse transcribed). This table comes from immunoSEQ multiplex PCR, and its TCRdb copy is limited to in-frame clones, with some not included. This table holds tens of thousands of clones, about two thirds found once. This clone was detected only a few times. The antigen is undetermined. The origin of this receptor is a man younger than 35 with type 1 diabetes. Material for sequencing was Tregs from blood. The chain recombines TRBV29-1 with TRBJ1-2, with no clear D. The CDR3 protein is CSVWRDYGYTF. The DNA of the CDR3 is TGCAGCGTTTGGCGGGATTATGGCTACACCTTC.